The 2 T cell receptor beta chains reported below all come from one sample, sequenced in a study of radiotherapy plus CTLA-4 blockade in lung cancer. This table comes from immunoSEQ multiplex PCR, and its TCRdb copy is limited to in-frame clones, with some not included. The sample gives about 86,000 clones, roughly four fifths of which show up once; 0.75% to 0.95% is in the top ten. The sequencing here drew on peripheral blood, taken from a patient treated with radiotherapy plus ipilimumab. The receptors were gathered from a human donor with non-small cell lung cancer who had stable disease on radiotherapy plus ipilimumab.

This chain joins TRBV9 and TRBJ2-3, with 8 bases that match TRBD2. The CDR3 runs to 16 residues. Germline V gene sequence: CDR1 SGDLS, CDR2 YYNGEE. Trimming cost V 3 bases and J 2 bases; bases outside gene matches: 8. The CDR3 protein is CASSGGSSGFTDTQYF. In DNA form, the CDR3 reads TGTGCCAGCAGCGGCGGTTCTAGCGGGTTCACAGATACGCAGTATTTT.

The chain employs TRBV11-2 and TRBJ2-7, with 10 nucleotides matching TRBD2. V shed 3 bases and J 3 bases; nucleotides not matched to a gene: 2. Germline V gene lookup returns CDR1 SGHAT and CDR2 FQNNGV. The CDR3 runs 14 residues. CDR3 loop: CASSFLAGVYEQYF. In DNA form, the CDR3 reads TGTGCCAGCAGCTTCCTAGCGGGAGTCTACGAGCAGTACTTC.